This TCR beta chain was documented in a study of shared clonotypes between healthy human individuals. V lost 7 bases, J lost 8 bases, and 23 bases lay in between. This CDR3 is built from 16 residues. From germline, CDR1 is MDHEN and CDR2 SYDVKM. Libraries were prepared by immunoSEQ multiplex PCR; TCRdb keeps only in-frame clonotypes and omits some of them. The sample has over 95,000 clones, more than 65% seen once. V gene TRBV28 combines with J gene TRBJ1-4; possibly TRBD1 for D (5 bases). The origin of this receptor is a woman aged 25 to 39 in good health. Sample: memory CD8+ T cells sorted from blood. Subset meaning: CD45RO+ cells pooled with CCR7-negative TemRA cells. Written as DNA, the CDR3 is TGTGCCAGCAAGACCCGGGACGGGTTAACGAAAGAAAAACTGTTTTTT. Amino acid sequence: CASKTRDGLTKEKLFF.